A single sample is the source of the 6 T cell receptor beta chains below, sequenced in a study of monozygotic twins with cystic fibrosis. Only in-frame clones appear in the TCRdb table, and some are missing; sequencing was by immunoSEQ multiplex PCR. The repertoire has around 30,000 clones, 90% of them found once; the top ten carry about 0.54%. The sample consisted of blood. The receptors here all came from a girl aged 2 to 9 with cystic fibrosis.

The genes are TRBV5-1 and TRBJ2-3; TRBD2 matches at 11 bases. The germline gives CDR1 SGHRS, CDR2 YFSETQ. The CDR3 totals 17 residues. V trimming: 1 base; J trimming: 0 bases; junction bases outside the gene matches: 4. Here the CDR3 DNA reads TGCGCCAGCAGCTTGTCTAGCGGGGGGACTAGCACAGATACGCAGTATTTT. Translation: CASSLSSGGTSTDTQYF.

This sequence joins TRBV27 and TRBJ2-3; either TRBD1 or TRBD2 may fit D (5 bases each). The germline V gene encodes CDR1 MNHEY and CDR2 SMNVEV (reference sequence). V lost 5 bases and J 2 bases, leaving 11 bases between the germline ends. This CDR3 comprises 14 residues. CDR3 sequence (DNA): TGTGCCAGCAGTCTCGGGACGCCCACAGATACGCAGTATTTT. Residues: CASSLGTPTDTQYF.

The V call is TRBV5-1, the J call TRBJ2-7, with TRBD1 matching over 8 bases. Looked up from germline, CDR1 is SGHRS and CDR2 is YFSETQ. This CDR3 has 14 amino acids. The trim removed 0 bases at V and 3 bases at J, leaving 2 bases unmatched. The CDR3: CASSLDRGVYEQYF. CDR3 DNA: TGCGCCAGCAGCTTGGACAGGGGGGTCTACGAGCAGTACTTC.

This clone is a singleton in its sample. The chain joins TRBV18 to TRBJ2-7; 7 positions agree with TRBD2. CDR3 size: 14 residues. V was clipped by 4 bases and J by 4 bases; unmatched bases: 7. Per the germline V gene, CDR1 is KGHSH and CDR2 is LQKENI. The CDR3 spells CASSRGGEEYEQYF. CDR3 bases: TGTGCCAGCTCACGGGGGGGAGAGGAGTACGAGCAGTACTTC.

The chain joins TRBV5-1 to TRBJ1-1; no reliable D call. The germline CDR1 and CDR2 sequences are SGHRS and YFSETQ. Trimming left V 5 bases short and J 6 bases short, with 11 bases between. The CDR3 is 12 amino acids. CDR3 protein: CASRGAASEAFF. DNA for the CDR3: TGCGCCAGCAGGGGTGCAGCCTCTGAAGCTTTCTTT.

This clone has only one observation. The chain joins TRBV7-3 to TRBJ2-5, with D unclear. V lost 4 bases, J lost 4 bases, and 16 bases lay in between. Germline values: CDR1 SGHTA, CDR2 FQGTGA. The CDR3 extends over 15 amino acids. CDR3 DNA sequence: TGTGCCAGCAGCTCTGGTCTTTTCGATCGAGAGACCCAGTACTTC. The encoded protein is CASSSGLFDRETQYF.